This T cell receptor (beta chain) was observed in a study of T cell changes during pregnancy in multiple sclerosis. Method: immunoSEQ multiplex PCR; TCRdb's copy keeps in-frame clones and lacks some. In the table there are 60,000 or so clones, around 91% of which are singletons. Germline CDR1 reads MNHNS; CDR2 reads SASEGT. J lost 3 bases, V lost 4 bases, and 4 bases had no gene match. This CDR3 has 16 amino acids. The sample in question was peripheral blood, obtained in the second trimester of pregnancy. This rearrangement joins TRBV6-1 to TRBJ2-1; 12 bases align to TRBD2. This receptor was obtained from a female donor in good health, enrolled as a control in a pregnancy study. DNA of the CDR3: TGTGCCAGCAGTGGACTAGCGGGAGTAGGCTACAATGAGCAGTTCTTC. Protein: CASSGLAGVGYNEQFF.